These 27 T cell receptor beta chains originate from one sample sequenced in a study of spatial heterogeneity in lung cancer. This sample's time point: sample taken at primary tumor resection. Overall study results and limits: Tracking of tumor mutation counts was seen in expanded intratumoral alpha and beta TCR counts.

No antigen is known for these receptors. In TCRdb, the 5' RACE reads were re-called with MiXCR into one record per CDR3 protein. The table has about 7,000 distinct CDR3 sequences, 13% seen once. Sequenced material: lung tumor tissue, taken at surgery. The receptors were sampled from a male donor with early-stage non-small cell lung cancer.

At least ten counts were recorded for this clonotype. As DNA, the CDR3 is TGTGCCACCAGTGATCGCCGTAATAGCGGGAGGGACATAAATGAGCAGTTCTTC. Its translation is CATSDRRNSGRDINEQFF. The rearrangement links TRBV24-1 to TRBJ2-1; TRBD2 matches 11 bases. The CDR3 runs to 18 residues. After removal of 3 bases from V and 7 bases from J, the junction contained 13 bases not matched to a gene. The germline V gene has CDR1 KGHDR and CDR2 SFDVKD.

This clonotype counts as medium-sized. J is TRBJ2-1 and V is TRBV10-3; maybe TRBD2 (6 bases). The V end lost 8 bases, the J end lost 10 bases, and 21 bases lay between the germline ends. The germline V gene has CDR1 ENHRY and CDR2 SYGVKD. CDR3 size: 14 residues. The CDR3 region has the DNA TGTGCCATCGGAGCGACGGGACGAGGAGGGGAGCAGTTCTTC. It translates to CAIGATGRGGEQFF.

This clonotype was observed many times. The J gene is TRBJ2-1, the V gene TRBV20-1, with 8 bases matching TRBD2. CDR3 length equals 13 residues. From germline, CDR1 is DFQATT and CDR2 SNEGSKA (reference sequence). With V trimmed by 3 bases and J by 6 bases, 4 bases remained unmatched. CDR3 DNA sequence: TGCAGTGCTAGCGGGGGGGCGCCCAATGAGCAGTTCTTC. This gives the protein CSASGGAPNEQFF.

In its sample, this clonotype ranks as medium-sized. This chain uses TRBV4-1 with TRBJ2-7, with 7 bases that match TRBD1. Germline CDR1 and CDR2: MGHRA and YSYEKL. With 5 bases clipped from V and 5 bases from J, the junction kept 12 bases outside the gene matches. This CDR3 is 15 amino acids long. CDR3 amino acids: CASSVTGAASDEQYV. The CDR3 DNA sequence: TGCGCCAGCAGCGTTACAGGGGCCGCGTCGGACGAGCAGTACGTC.

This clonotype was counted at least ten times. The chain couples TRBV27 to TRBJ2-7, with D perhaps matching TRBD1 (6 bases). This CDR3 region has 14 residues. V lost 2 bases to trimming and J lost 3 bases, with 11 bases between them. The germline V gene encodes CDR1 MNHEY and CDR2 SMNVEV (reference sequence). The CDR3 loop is CASSLDWGRYEQYF. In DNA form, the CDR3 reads TGTGCCAGCAGTTTAGATTGGGGGCGCTACGAGCAGTACTTC.

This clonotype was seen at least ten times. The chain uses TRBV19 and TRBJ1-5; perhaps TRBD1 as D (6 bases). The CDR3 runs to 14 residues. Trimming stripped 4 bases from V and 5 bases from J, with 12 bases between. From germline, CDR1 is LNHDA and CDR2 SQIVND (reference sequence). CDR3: CASSTQDSYQPQHF. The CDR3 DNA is TGTGCCAGTAGTACTCAGGACAGTTATCAGCCCCAGCATTTT.

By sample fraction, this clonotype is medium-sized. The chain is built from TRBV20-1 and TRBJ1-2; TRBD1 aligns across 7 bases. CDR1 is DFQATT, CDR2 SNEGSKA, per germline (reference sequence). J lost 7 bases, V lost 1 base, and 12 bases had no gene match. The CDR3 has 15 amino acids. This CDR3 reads CSARARDRVDGGYTF. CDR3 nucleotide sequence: TGCAGTGCTAGAGCGCGCGACAGGGTAGATGGTGGCTACACCTTC.

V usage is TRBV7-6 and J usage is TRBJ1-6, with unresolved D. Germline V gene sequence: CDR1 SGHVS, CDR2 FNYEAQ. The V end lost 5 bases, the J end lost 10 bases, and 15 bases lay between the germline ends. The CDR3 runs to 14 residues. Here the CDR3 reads CASSRALPGSPLHF. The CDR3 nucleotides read TGTGCCAGCAGCAGGGCTCTTCCGGGATCACCCCTCCACTTT. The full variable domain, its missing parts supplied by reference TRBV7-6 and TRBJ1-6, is GAGVSQSPRYKVTKRGQDVALRCDPISGHVSLYWYRQALGQGPEFLTYFNYEAQQDKSGLPNDRFSAERPEGSISTLTIQRTEQRDSAMYRCASSRALPGSPLHFGNGTRLTVT.

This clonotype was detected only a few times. CDR3 in amino acids: CASSPLQGMNTEAFF. The CDR3 DNA reads TGTGCCAGCAGTCCATTACAGGGGATGAACACTGAAGCTTTCTTT. The chain recombines TRBV28 with TRBJ1-1, with 7 bases aligning to TRBD1. J lost 0 bases, V lost 5 bases, and 6 bases had no gene match. Looked up from germline, CDR1 is MDHEN and CDR2 is SYDVKM. CDR3 size: 15 residues. The full variable domain, completed using reference TRBV28 and TRBJ1-1, is DVKVTQSSRYLVKRTGEKVFLECVQDMDHENMFWYRQDPGLGLRLIYFSYDVKMKEKGDIPEGYSVSREKKERFSLILESASTNQTSMYLCASSPLQGMNTEAFFGQGTRLTVV.

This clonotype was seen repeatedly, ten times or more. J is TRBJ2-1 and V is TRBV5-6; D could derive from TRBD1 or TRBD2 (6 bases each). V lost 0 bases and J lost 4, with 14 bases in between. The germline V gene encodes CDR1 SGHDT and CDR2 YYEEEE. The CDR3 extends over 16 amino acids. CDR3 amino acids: CASSLERGEIYNEQFF. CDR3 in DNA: TGTGCCAGCAGCTTGGAAAGGGGGGAGATTTACAATGAGCAGTTCTTC.

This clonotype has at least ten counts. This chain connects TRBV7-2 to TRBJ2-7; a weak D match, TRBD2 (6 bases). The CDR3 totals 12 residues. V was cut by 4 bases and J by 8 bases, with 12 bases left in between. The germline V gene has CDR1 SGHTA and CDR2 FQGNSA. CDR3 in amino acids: CASSSTGGKQYF. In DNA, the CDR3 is TGTGCCAGCAGCTCCACTGGGGGGAAGCAGTACTTC. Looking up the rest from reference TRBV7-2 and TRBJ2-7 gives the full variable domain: GAGVSQSPSNKVTEKGKDVELRCDPISGHTALYWYRQSLGQGLEFLIYFQGNSAPDKSGLPSDRFSAERTGGSVSTLTIQRTQQEDSAVYLCASSSTGGKQYFGPGTRLTVT.

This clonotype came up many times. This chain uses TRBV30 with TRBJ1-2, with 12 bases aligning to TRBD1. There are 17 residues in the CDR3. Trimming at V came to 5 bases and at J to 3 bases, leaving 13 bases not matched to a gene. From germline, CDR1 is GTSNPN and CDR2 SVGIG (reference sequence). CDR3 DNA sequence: TGTGCCTGGTTTGGCGCGGGACAGGGGGCTGGAGACTATGGCTACACCTTC. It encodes CAWFGAGQGAGDYGYTF.

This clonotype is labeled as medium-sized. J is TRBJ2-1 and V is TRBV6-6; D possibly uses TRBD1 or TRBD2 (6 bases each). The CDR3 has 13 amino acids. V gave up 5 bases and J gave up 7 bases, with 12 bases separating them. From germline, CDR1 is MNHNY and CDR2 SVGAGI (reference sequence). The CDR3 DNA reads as TGTGCCAGCAGTGCTACAGGGAGGAATGAGCAGTTCTTC. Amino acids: CASSATGRNEQFF.

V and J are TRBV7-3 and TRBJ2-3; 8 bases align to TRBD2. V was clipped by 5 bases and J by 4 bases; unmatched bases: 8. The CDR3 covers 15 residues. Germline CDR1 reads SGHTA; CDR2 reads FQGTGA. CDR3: CASSATSGESDTQYF. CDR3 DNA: TGTGCCAGCAGCGCTACTAGCGGTGAATCAGATACGCAGTATTTT.

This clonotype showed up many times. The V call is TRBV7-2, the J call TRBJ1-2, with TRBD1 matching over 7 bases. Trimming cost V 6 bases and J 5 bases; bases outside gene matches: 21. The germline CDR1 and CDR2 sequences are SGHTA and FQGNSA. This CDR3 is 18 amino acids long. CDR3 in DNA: TGTGCCAGCAGTCCTCATATGGCGACGTCGACAGGGATGTATGGCTACACCTTC. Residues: CASSPHMATSTGMYGYTF.

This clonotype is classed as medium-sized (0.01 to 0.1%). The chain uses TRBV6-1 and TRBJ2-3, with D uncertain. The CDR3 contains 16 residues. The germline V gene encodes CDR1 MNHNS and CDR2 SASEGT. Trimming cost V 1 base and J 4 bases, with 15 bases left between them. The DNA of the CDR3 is TGTGCCAGCAGTGAAGGTCGGGCAGGTTTGGCAGATACGCAGTATTTT. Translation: CASSEGRAGLADTQYF.

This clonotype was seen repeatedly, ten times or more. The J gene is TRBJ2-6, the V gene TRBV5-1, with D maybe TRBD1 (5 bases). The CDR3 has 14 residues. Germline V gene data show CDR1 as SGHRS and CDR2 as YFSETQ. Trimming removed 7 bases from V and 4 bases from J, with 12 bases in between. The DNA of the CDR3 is TGCGCCAGCGGCAGGGTTGCGGGGGCCAACGTCCTGACTTTC. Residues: CASGRVAGANVLTF.

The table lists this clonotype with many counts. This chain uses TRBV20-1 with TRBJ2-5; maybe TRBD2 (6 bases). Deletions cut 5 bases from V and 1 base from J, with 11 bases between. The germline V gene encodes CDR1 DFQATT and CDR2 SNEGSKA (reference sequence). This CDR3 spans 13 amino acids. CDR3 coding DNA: TGCAGTGCTCCAGGGACTCTCCAAGAGACCCAGTACTTC. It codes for CSAPGTLQETQYF.

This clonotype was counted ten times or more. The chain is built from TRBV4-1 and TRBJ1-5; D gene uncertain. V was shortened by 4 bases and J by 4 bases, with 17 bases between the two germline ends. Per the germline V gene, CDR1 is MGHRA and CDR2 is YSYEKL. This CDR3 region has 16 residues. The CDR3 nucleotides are TGCGCCAGCAGCCTAGAGCCCGTCGGGAGTAATCAGCCCCAGCATTTT. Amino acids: CASSLEPVGSNQPQHF.

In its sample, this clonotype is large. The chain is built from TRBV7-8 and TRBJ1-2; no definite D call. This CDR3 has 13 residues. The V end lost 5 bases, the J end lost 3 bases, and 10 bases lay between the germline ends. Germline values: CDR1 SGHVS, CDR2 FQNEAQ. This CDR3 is CASSEHNDYGYTF. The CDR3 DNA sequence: TGTGCCAGCAGCGAACACAATGACTATGGCTACACCTTC.

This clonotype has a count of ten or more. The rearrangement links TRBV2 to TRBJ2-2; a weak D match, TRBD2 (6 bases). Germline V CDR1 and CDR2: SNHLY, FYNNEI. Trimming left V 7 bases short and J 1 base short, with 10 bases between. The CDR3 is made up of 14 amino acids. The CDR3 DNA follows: TGTGCCAGCAATAGACTAGGGAACACCGGGGAGCTGTTTTTT. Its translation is CASNRLGNTGELFF.

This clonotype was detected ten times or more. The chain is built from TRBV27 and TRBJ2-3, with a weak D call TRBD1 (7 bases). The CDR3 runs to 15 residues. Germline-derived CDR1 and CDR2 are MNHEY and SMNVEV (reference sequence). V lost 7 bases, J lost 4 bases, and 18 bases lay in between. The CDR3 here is CASTGGISSADTQYF. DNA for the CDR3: TGTGCCAGCACAGGGGGGATTTCTAGCGCAGATACGCAGTATTTT.

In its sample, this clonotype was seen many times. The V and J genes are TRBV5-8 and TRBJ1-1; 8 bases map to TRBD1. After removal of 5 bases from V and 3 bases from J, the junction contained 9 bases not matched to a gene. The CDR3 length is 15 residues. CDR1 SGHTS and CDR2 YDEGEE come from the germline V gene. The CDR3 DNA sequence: TGTGCCAGCAGTCCGCGGACAGGGAGGCACACTGAAGCTTTCTTT. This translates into CASSPRTGRHTEAFF.

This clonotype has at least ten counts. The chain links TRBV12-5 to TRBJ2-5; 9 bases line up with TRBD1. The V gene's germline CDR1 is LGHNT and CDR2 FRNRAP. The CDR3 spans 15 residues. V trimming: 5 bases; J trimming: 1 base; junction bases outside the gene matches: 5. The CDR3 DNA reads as TGTGCTAGTGGTCTGGGACAGGGCGCCCAAGAGACCCAGTACTTC. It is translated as CASGLGQGAQETQYF. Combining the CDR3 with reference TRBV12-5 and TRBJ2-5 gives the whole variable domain DARVTQTPRHKVTEMGQEVTMRCQPILGHNTVFWYRQTMMQGLELLAYFRNRAPLDDSGMPKDRFSAEMPDATLATLKIQPSEPRDSAVYFCASGLGQGAQETQYFGPGTRLLVL.

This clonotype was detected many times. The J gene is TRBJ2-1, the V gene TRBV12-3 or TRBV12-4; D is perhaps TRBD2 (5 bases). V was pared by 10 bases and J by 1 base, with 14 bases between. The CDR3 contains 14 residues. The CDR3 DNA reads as TGTGCCATCACATTCGGACTGTCCTACAATGAGCAGTTCTTC. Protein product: CAITFGLSYNEQFF.

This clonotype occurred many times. The CDR3 here is CASSLAGGVREKLFF. The CDR3 DNA reads as TGTGCCAGCAGCTTAGCGGGAGGGGTTAGGGAAAAACTGTTTTTT. The chain carries TRBV7-2 and TRBJ1-4; TRBD1 is a possible D gene (5 bases). This CDR3 has 15 residues. V gave up 0 bases and J gave up 8 bases, with 13 bases separating them. Per the germline V gene, CDR1 is SGHTA and CDR2 is FQGNSA. Drawing the rest from reference TRBV7-2 and TRBJ1-4, the complete variable domain is GAGVSQSPSNKVTEKGKDVELRCDPISGHTALYWYRQSLGQGLEFLIYFQGNSAPDKSGLPSDRFSAERTGGSVSTLTIQRTQQEDSAVYLCASSLAGGVREKLFFGSGTQLSVL.

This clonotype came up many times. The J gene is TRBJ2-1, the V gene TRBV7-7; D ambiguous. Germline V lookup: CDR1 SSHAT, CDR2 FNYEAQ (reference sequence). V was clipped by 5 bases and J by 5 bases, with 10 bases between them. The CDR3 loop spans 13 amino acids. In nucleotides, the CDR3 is TGTGCCAGCAGCCCTGGGCCGAACAATGAGCAGTTCTTC. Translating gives CASSPGPNNEQFF. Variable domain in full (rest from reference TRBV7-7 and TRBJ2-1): GAGVSQSPRYKVTKRGQDVTLRCDPISSHATLYWYQQALGQGPEFLTYFNYEAQPDKSGLPSDRFSAERPEGSISTLTIQRTEQRDSAMYRCASSPGPNNEQFFGPGTRLTVL.